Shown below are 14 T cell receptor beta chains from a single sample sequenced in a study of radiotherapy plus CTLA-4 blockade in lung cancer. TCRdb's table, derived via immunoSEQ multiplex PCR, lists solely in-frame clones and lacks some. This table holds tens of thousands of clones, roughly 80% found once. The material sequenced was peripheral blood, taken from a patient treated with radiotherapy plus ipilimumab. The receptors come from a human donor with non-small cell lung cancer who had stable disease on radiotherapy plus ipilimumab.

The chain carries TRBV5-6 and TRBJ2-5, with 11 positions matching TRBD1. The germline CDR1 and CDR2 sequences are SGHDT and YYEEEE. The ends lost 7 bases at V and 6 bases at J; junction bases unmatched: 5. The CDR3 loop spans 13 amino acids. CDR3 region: CASCRDRGKTQYF. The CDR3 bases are TGTGCCAGCTGTCGGGACAGGGGGAAGACCCAGTACTTC.

This CDR3 is CASSSNLLGVNYGYTF. The CDR3, as DNA: TGTGCCAGCAGCTCAAACCTTCTAGGGGTGAACTATGGCTACACCTTC. This sequence joins TRBV7-2 and TRBJ1-2; TRBD1 might be the D (5 bases). Germline V gene sequence: CDR1 SGHTA, CDR2 FQGNSA. V was pared by 4 bases and J by 2 bases, with 17 bases between. This CDR3 has 16 amino acids.

The CDR3 DNA follows: TGTGCCAGCAGTGACGGCAGGCCCTATGGCTACACCTTC. Amino acid sequence: CASSDGRPYGYTF. The V call is TRBV6-1, the J call TRBJ1-2; no firm D call. CDR1 and CDR2 from the germline V gene are MNHNS and SASEGT. The CDR3 totals 13 residues. V gave up 3 bases and J gave up 4 bases, with 9 bases separating them.

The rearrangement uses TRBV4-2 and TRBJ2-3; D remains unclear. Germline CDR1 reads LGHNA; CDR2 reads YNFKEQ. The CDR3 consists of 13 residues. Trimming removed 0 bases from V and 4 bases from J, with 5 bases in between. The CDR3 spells CASSQERADTQYF. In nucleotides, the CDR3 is TGTGCCAGCAGCCAAGAAAGAGCAGATACGCAGTATTTT.

The CDR3 reads CASSWGRTGNTEAFF. In DNA, the CDR3 is TGTGCCAGCAGCTGGGGACGAACGGGGAACACTGAAGCTTTCTTT. The chain couples TRBV11-2 to TRBJ1-1; perhaps TRBD1 as D (5 bases). The V gene lost 4 bases and the J gene lost 1 base, with 13 bases spanning the gap. Germline CDR1 SGHAT, CDR2 FQNNGV. The CDR3 is 15 amino acids.

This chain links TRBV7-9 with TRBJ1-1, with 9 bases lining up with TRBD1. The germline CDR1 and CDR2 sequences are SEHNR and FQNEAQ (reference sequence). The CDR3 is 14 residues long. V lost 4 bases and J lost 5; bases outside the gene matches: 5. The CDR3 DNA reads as TGTGCCAGCAGCTCCGGACAGGGGAGGACTGAAGCTTTCTTT. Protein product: CASSSGQGRTEAFF.

In nucleotides, the CDR3 is TGTGCCAGCACGCCGCACAATGAGCAGTTCTTC. Residues: CASTPHNEQFF. The chain combines TRBV18 with TRBJ2-1; D remains unclear. CDR3 size: 11 residues. V was cut by 8 bases and J by 5 bases, with 7 bases left in between. Germline loops: CDR1 KGHSH, CDR2 LQKENI. Together with reference TRBV18 and TRBJ2-1, the CDR3 gives the full variable domain: NAGVMQNPRHLVRRRGQEARLRCSPMKGHSHVYWYRQLPEEGLKFMVYLQKENIIDESGMPKERFSAEFPKEGPSILRIQQVVRGDSAAYFCASTPHNEQFFGPGTRLTVL.

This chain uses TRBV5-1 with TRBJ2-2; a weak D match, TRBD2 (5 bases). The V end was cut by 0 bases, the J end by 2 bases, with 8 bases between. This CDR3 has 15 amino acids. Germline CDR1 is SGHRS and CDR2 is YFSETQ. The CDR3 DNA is TGCGCCAGCAGCTTGGATCGGGGTAACACCGGGGAGCTGTTTTTT. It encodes CASSLDRGNTGELFF.

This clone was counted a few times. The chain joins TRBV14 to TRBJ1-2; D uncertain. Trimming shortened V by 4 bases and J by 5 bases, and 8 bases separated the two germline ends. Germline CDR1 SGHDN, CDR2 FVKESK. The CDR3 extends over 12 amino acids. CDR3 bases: TGTGCCAGCAGCCCGGGAATTTATGGCTACACCTTC. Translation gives CASSPGIYGYTF.

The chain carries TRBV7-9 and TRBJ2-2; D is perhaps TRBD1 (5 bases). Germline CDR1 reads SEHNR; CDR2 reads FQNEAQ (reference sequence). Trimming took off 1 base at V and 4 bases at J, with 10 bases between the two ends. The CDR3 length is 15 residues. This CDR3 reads CASSLDRTPTGELFF. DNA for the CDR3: TGTGCCAGCAGCTTAGATAGGACACCCACCGGGGAGCTGTTTTTT.

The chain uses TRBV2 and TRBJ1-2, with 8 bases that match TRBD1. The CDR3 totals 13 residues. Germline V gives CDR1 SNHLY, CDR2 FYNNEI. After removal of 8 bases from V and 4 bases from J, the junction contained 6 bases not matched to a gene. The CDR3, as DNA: TGTGCCAGCGGAGACAGGGGCGGCTATGGCTACACCTTC. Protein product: CASGDRGGYGYTF.

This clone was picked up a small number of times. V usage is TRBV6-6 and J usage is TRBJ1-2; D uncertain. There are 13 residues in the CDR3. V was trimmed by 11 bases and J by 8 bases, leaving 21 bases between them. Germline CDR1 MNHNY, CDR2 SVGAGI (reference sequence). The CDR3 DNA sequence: TGTGCCGCCATGGCGGAGACTGTGGGAGGCTACACCTTC. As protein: CAAMAETVGGYTF.

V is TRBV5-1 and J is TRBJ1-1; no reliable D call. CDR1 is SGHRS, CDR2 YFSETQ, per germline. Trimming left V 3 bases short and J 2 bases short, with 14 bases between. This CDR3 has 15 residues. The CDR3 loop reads CASSSPKGYNTEAFF. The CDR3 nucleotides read TGCGCCAGCAGCTCGCCGAAGGGATACAACACTGAAGCTTTCTTT.

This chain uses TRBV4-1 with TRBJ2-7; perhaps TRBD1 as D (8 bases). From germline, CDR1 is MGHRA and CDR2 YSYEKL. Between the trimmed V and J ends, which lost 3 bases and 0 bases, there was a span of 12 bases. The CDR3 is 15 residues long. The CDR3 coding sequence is TGCGCCAGCAGCCAGAACAGGGGGGGCTCCTACGAGCAGTACGTC. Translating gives CASSQNRGGSYEQYV.